Listed here are 18 T cell receptor beta chains from one sample, sequenced in a study of naive and memory T cell subsets. Two oligonucleotides, mixed equimolar, formed the beta constant-region primer covering TRBC1 and TRBC2. The ligated cDNA underwent four PCR rounds using SP2 and nested alpha and beta constant-region primers. Each CDR3 protein gets one entry after TCRdb re-called the UMI-ligation and nested PCR reads with MiXCR. The table lists approximately 80,000 distinct CDR3 sequences, 8% to 9.5% of them singletons. The sample was naive CD8+ T cells from blood. These receptors were taken from a human donor in good health.

The chain links TRBV4-3 to TRBJ2-1, with 10 bases that match TRBD2. The CDR3 loop spans 16 amino acids. With 1 base clipped from V and 7 bases from J, the junction kept 7 bases outside the gene matches. Germline V gene lookup returns CDR1 LGHNA and CDR2 YSLEER. The CDR3 DNA sequence: TGCGCCAGCAGCCAAGCTTTGGGACTAGCGTGGAATGAGCAGTTCTTC. The encoded protein is CASSQALGLAWNEQFF.

The gene calls are TRBV28 and TRBJ2-7, with 10 bases fitting TRBD1. Germline CDR1 reads MDHEN; CDR2 reads SYDVKM. The CDR3 spans 15 residues. With 6 bases clipped from V and 0 bases from J, the junction kept 5 bases outside the gene matches. DNA of the CDR3: TGTGCCAGCAGGGGGGACAGGGGTTTCTCCTACGAGCAGTACTTC. It translates to CASRGDRGFSYEQYF.

This clonotype showed up just a few times. The genes are TRBV7-6 and TRBJ2-7; 9 nucleotides match TRBD2. This CDR3 has 15 residues. The junction had 9 bases not matched to a gene; V was cut back by 5 bases and J by 4 bases. Per the germline V gene, CDR1 is SGHVS and CDR2 is FNYEAQ. The CDR3 loop reads CASSPTAGGPYEQYF. CDR3 DNA sequence: TGTGCCAGCAGCCCAACTGCGGGAGGGCCTTACGAGCAGTACTTC.

In DNA, the CDR3 is TGCAGTGCTAGAGATCCGGGACTAGAAGGTTACGATGAGCAGTTCTTC. This translates into CSARDPGLEGYDEQFF. This chain joins TRBV20-1 and TRBJ2-1, with 8 bases fitting TRBD2. J was trimmed by 8 bases and V by 0 bases; bases with no gene match: 12. The CDR3 contains 16 residues. CDR1 and CDR2 from the germline V gene are DFQATT and SNEGSKA (reference sequence).

In this sample, this clonotype turned up many times. V is TRBV6-1 and J is TRBJ1-4, with TRBD1 matching 7 bases. The germline V gene has CDR1 MNHNS and CDR2 SASEGT. The ends lost 3 bases at V and 1 base at J; junction bases unmatched: 2. CDR3 size: 15 residues. CDR3 DNA sequence: TGTGCCAGCAGTGAGACAGGGCGAACTAATGAAAAACTGTTTTTT. Its translation is CASSETGRTNEKLFF.

The rearrangement links TRBV30 to TRBJ2-7; 13 bases map to TRBD2. CDR3 length equals 16 residues. The junction had 4 bases not matched to a gene; V was cut back by 0 bases and J by 2 bases. CDR1 is GTSNPN and CDR2 is SVGIG in the germline V gene (reference sequence). In DNA form, the CDR3 reads TGTGCCTGGAGTGTACTAGCGGGAGGGCCTCCCTACGAGCAGTACTTC. This codes for CAWSVLAGGPPYEQYF. The entire variable domain, with the rest obtained from reference TRBV30 and TRBJ2-7, is as follows: SQTIHQWPATLVQPVGSPLSLECTVEGTSNPNLYWYRQAAGRGLQLLFYSVGIGQISSEVPQNLSASRPQDRQFILSSKKLLLSDSGFYLCAWSVLAGGPPYEQYFGPGTRLTVT.

This clonotype appeared many times. The V gene is TRBV4-1, the J gene TRBJ2-7; D ambiguous. Trimming pared 0 bases from V and 5 bases from J, leaving 11 bases between. Germline V CDR1 and CDR2: MGHRA, YSYEKL. The CDR3 is 14 residues long. The CDR3 sequence is CASSQEKVVHEQYF. The CDR3, as DNA: TGCGCCAGCAGCCAAGAGAAGGTTGTCCACGAGCAGTACTTC.

The sample holds many counts of this clonotype. This chain links TRBV7-6 with TRBJ1-1, with D tentatively TRBD1 (6 bases). Germline loops: CDR1 SGHVS, CDR2 FNYEAQ. This CDR3 comprises 13 residues. V lost 5 bases and J 4 bases, leaving 11 bases between the germline ends. CDR3 sequence reads: CASSRDISTEAFF. The CDR3 DNA reads TGTGCCAGCAGCCGGGACATTAGCACTGAAGCTTTCTTT.

The DNA for the CDR3 is TGCAGCGCAAGACAGGGCGACGTCTCCTACAATGAGCAGTTCTTC. This encodes CSARQGDVSYNEQFF. The chain recombines TRBV29-1 with TRBJ2-1; 7 bases map to TRBD1. Germline lookup yields CDR1 SQVTM and CDR2 ANQGSEA. The CDR3 is 15 amino acids. The V segment lost 7 bases and the J segment 0 bases; nucleotides outside the gene matches: 9.

The chain uses TRBV2 and TRBJ2-1; no clear D. There are 14 residues in the CDR3. V was cut by 4 bases and J by 0 bases, with 7 bases left in between. Germline-derived CDR1 and CDR2 are SNHLY and FYNNEI. Here the CDR3 DNA reads TGTGCCAGCAGTGCTCAACCCTCCTACAATGAGCAGTTCTTC. The encoded protein is CASSAQPSYNEQFF.

A few counts support this clonotype. CDR3 sequence: CASSLTSGRAVDTQYF. The CDR3, as DNA: TGTGCCAGCAGTCTCACTAGCGGGAGGGCCGTAGATACGCAGTATTTT. The V gene is TRBV28, the J gene TRBJ2-3, with TRBD2 identical over 13 bases. The CDR3 consists of 16 residues. V shed 5 bases and J 5 bases; nucleotides not matched to a gene: 7. CDR1 MDHEN and CDR2 SYDVKM come from the germline V gene.

This clonotype came up many times. This chain links TRBV6-5 with TRBJ2-7, with D perhaps TRBD1 or TRBD2 (5 bases each). V lost 5 bases and J lost 5, with 10 bases in between. In germline, CDR1 is MNHEY, CDR2 SVGAGI. The CDR3 loop spans 12 amino acids. CDR3 protein: CASSPGAHEQYF. The DNA of the CDR3 is TGTGCCAGCAGTCCCGGGGCCCACGAGCAGTACTTC.

The chain links TRBV6-6 to TRBJ1-5; D remains unclear. The CDR3 has 12 residues. Germline V gives CDR1 MNHNY, CDR2 SVGAGI (reference sequence). The ends were cut back, 0 bases at V and 9 bases at J, with 6 bases in the middle. The CDR3 sequence is CASSYSKVPQHF. The CDR3 bases are TGTGCCAGCAGTTACTCTAAGGTGCCCCAGCATTTT.

This clonotype was counted only a few times. This chain links TRBV5-1 with TRBJ2-1, with a weak D call TRBD2 (6 bases). V was pared by 2 bases and J by 2 bases, with 14 bases between. CDR1 and CDR2 (germline): SGHRS, YFSETQ. The CDR3 sequence is 16 residues long. The CDR3: CASSFGRETPYNEQFF. CDR3 nucleotides: TGCGCCAGCAGCTTTGGCCGGGAGACCCCCTACAATGAGCAGTTCTTC. Combining the CDR3 with reference TRBV5-1 and TRBJ2-1 gives the whole variable domain KAGVTQTPRYLIKTRGQQVTLSCSPISGHRSVSWYQQTPGQGLQFLFEYFSETQRNKGNFPGRFSGRQFSNSRSEMNVSTLELGDSALYLCASSFGRETPYNEQFFGPGTRLTVL.

The V and J genes are TRBV30 and TRBJ1-1; D gene unclear. The V end was cut by 5 bases, the J end by 4 bases, with 14 bases between. The CDR3 totals 13 residues. CDR1 and CDR2 (germline): GTSNPN, SVGIG (reference sequence). In nucleotides, the CDR3 is TGTGCCTGGGGCCTCGGGAGAAGCACTGAAGCTTTCTTT. Protein: CAWGLGRSTEAFF.

As to this clonotype: Given a much more abundant clone one base away, this may be a read error. This chain joins TRBV20-1 and TRBJ2-1, with TRBD2 matching 7 bases. The germline V gene encodes CDR1 DFQATT and CDR2 SNEGSKA (reference sequence). The CDR3 consists of 15 residues. J was trimmed by 9 bases and V by 6 bases; bases with no gene match: 17. The CDR3 nucleotides are TGCAGTGCGTATGGACCAGCGGGGTCCACAAGTGAGCAGTTCTTC. It specifies CSAYGPAGSTSEQFF.

This clonotype was picked up many times. The rearrangement uses TRBV4-2 and TRBJ2-3; 8 positions agree with TRBD2. Trimming removed 4 bases from V and 6 bases from J; junction bases left unmatched: 6. The CDR3 runs to 14 residues. Looked up from germline, CDR1 is LGHNA and CDR2 is YNFKEQ. CDR3 protein: CASSRGLGDDTQYF. In DNA, the CDR3 is TGTGCCAGCAGCCGGGGACTAGGTGACGATACGCAGTATTTT.

The J gene is TRBJ2-5, the V gene TRBV25-1, with D possibly being TRBD1 or TRBD2 (5 bases each). Trimming pared 4 bases from V and 10 bases from J, leaving 7 bases between. The CDR3 has 10 residues. Germline assignment: CDR1 MGHDK and CDR2 SYGVNS. DNA of the CDR3: TGTGCCAGCAGTGGAGGGGACCAGTACTTC. Its translation is CASSGGDQYF.